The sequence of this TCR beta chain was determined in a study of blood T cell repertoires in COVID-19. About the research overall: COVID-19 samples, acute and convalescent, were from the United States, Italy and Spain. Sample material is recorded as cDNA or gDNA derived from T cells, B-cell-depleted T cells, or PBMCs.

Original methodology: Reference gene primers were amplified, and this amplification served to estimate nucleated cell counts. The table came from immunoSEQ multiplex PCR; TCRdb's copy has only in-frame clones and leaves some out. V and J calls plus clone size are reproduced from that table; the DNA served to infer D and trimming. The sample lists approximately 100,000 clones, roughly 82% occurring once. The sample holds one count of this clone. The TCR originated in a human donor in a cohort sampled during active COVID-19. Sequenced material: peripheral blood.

The CDR3 here is CASSEAYQETQYF. DNA of the CDR3: TGCGCCAGCAGTGAGGCGTACCAAGAGACCCAGTACTTC. The V call is TRBV10-2, the J call TRBJ2-5, with D hard to call. V lost 2 bases, J lost 0 bases, and 4 bases lay in between. The CDR3 has 13 residues. Germline values: CDR1 WSHSY, CDR2 SAAADI.